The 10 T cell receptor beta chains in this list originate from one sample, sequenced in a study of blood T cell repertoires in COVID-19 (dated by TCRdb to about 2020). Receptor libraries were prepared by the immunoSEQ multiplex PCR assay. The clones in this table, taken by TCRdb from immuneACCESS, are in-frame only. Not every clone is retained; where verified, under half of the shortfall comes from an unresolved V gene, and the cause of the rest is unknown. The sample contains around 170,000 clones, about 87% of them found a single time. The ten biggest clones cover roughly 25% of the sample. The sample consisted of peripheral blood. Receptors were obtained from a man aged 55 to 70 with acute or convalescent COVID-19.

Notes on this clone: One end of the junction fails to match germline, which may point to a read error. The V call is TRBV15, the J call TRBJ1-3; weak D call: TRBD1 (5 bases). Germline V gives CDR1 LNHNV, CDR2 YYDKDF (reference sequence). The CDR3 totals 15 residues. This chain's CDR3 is CATTRIAGKANTIYF. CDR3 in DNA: TGTGCCACCACCAGAATTGCAGGGAAGGCAAACACCATATATTTT.

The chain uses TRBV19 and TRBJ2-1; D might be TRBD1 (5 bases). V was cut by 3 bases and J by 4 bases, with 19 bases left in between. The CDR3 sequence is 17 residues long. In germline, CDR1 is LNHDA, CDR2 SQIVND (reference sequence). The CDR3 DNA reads TGTGCCAGTAGTATCGCCCTAAGGGGATTGGCATACAATGAGCAGTTCTTC. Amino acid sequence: CASSIALRGLAYNEQFF. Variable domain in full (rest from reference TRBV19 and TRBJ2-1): DGGITQSPKYLFRKEGQNVTLSCEQNLNHDAMYWYRQDPGQGLRLIYYSQIVNDFQKGDIAEGYSVSREKKESFPLTVTSAQKNPTAFYLCASSIALRGLAYNEQFFGPGTRLTVL.

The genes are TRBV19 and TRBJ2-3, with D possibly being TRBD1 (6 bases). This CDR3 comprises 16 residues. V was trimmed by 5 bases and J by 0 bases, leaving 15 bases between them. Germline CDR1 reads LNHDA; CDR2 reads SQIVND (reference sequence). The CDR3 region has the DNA TGTGCCAGTAGTGCAATCCGGGACACTAGCACAGATACGCAGTATTTT. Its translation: CASSAIRDTSTDTQYF. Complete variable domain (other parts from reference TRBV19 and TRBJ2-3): DGGITQSPKYLFRKEGQNVTLSCEQNLNHDAMYWYRQDPGQGLRLIYYSQIVNDFQKGDIAEGYSVSREKKESFPLTVTSAQKNPTAFYLCASSAIRDTSTDTQYFGPGTRLTVL.

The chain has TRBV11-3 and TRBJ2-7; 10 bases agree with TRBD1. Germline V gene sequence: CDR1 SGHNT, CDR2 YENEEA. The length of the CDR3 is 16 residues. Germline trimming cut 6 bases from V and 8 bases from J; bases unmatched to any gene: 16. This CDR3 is CASSFRQGQGFYQQYV. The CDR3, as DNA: TGTGCCAGCAGTTTCCGCCAGGGACAGGGGTTTTATCAGCAGTACGTC.

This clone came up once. The chain's CDR3 is CASSSAGTSGRDEQFF. The CDR3 DNA reads as TGTGCCAGCAGCTCTGCCGGGACTAGCGGGAGAGATGAGCAGTTCTTC. The chain uses TRBV11-2 and TRBJ2-1; 14 nucleotides agree with TRBD2. V was clipped by 4 bases and J by 8 bases; unmatched bases: 7. This CDR3 spans 16 amino acids. From germline, CDR1 is SGHAT and CDR2 FQNNGV.

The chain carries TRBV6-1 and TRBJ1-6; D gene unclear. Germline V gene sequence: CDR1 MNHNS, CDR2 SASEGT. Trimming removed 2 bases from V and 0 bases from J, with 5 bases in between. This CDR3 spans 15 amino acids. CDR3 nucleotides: TGTGCCAGCAGTGAAACCAGCTCCTATAATTCACCCCTCCACTTT. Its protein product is CASSETSSYNSPLHF.

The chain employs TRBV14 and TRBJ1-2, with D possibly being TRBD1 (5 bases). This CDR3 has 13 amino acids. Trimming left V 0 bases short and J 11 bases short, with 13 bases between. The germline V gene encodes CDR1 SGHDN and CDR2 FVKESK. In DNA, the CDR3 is TGTGCCAGCAGCCAAGAGAGGACTGGGGGGTACACCTTC. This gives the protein CASSQERTGGYTF.

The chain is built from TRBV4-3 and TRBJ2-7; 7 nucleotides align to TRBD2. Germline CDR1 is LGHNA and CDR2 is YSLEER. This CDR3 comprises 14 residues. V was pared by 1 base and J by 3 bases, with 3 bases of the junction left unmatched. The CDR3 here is CASSQGLAVYEQYF. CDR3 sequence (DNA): TGCGCCAGCAGCCAAGGGCTAGCGGTCTACGAGCAGTACTTC.

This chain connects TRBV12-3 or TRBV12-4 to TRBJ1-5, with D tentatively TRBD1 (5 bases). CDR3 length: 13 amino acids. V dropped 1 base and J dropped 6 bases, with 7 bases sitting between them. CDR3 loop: CASSLGGGQPQHF. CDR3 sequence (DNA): TGTGCCAGCAGTTTAGGGGGGGGTCAGCCCCAGCATTTT.

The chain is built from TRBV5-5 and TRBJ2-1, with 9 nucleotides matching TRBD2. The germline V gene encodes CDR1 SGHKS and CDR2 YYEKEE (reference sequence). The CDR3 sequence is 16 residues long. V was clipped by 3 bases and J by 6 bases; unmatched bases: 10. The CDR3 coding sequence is TGTGCCAGCAGCTCACCACCGGGAGCGGGAGGCAATGAGCAGTTCTTC. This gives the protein CASSSPPGAGGNEQFF. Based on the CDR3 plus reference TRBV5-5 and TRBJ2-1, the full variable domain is DAGVTQSPTHLIKTRGQQVTLRCSPISGHKSVSWYQQVLGQGPQFIFQYYEKEERGRGNFPDRFSARQFPNYSSELNVNALLLGDSALYLCASSSPPGAGGNEQFFGPGTRLTVL.